The clone carrying this T cell receptor beta chain was seen a handful of times. After removal of 8 bases from V and 2 bases from J, the junction contained 11 bases not matched to a gene. The germline V gene encodes CDR1 MNHNS and CDR2 SASEGT. The CDR3 has 15 amino acids. The data were obtained in a study of CD8+CD57+ T cells in acquired aplastic anemia. Study as a whole: Roughly 3.2 ug was the average amount of DNA from sorted CD4+ and CD8+ cells. Approximately 10 million reads, on average, were obtained for CD4+ cells from healthy donors.

Genomic DNA, serving as template, underwent TCR beta VDJ and CDR3 profiling. TCRdb reprocessed the reads with MiXCR, giving one entry per CDR3 protein. The repertoire includes some 200,000 distinct CDR3 sequences, 34% of them detected once, and more than 0.95% sits in the top ten. The chain employs TRBV6-1 and TRBJ2-7; 8 bases map to TRBD1. This TCR came from a human donor in good health, serving as a control. Material for sequencing was sorted CD4+, CD8+, or CD8+CD57+ T cells (not recorded which) from PBMCs. CDR3 region: CASPLDGQGTYEQYF. CDR3 coding DNA: TGTGCCAGCCCTCTTGACGGACAGGGAACCTACGAGCAGTACTTC.